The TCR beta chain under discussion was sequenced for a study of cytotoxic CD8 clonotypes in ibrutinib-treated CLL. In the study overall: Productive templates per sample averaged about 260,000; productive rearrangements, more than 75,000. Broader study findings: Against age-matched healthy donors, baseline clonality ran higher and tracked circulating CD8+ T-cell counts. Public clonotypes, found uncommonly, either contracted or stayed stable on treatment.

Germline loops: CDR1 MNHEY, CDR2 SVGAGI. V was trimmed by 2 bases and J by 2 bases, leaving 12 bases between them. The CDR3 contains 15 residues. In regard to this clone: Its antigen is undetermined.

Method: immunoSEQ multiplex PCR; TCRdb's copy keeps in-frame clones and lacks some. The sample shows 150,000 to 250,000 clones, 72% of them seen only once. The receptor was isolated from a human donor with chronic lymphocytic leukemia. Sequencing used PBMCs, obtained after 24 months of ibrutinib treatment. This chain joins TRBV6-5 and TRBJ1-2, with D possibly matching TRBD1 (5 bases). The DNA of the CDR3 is TGTGCCAGCAGTTACAGGGGCGGGAGAAACTATGGCTACACCTTC. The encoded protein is CASSYRGGRNYGYTF.